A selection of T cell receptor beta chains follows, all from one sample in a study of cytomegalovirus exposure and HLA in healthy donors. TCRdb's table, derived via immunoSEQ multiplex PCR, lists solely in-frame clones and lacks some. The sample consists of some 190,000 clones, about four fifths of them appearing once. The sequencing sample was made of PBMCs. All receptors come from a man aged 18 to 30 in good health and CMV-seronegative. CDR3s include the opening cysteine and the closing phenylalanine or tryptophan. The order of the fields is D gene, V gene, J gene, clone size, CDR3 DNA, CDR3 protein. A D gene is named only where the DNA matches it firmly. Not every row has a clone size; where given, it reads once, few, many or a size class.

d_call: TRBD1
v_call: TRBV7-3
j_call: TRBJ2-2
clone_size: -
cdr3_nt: TGTGCCAGCAGCTTATCAGGGACAGGGGTTCCCGGGGAGCTGTTTTTT
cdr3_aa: CASSLSGTGVPGELFF

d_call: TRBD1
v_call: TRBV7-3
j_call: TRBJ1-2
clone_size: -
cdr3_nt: TGTGCCAGCAGCTTAACGACAGGGGGCTCTGGCTACACCTTC
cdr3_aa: CASSLTTGGSGYTF

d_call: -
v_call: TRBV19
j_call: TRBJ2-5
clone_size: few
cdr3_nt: TGTGCCAGTAGCGCGGGCGGTCTACAAGAGACCCAGTACTTC
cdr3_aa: CASSAGGLQETQYF

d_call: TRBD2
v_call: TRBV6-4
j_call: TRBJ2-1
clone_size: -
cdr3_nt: TGTGCCAGCAGTGACTCGACTAGCGGGAGGCTATACAATGAGCAGTTCTTC
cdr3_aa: CASSDSTSGRLYNEQFF

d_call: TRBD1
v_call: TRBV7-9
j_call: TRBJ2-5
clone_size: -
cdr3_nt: TGTTCCAGCAACTATGGACAGGGGGGTCAAGAGACCCAGTACTTC
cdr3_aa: CSSNYGQGGQETQYF

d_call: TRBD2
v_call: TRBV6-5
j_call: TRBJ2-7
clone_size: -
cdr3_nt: TGTGCCAGCAGTTCAGCGAACCGGGGGGAGTACTTC
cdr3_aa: CASSSANRGEYF

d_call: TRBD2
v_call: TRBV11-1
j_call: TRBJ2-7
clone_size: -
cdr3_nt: TGTGCCAGCAGCTTGCAGACTAGCGTGAAGTCCTACGAGCAGTACTTC
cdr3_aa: CASSLQTSVKSYEQYF

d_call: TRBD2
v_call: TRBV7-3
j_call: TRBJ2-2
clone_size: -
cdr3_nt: TGTGCCAGCAGCTCATACCTGGGACTAGCGGGAGGGACGAACACCGGGGAGCTGTTTTTT
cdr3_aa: CASSSYLGLAGGTNTGELFF

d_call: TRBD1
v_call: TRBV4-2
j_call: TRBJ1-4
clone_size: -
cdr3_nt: TGTGCCAGCAGCCAAGGGACAGGAAGAACTAATGAAAAACTGTTTTTT
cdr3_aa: CASSQGTGRTNEKLFF

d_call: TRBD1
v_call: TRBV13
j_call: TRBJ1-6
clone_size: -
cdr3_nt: TGTGCCAGCAAAGGGACAGGGAATTCACCCCTCCACTTT
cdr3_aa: CASKGTGNSPLHF

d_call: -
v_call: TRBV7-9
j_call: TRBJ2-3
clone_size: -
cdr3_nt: TGTGCCAGCAGCTTTCTCAGAACGAGCACAGATACGCAGTATTTT
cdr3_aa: CASSFLRTSTDTQYF

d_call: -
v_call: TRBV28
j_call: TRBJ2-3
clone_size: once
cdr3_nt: TGTGCCAGCATTGATCTATTCACAGATACGCAGTATTTT
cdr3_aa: CASIDLFTDTQYF

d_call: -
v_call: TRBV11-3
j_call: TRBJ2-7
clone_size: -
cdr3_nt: TGTGCCAGCAGCCCCCGTGCGGCAGATACCTACGAGCAGTACTTC
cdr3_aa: CASSPRAADTYEQYF

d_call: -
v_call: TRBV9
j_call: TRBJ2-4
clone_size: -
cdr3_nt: TGTGCCAGCAGCAGCGGGACGCGGATAGGAGGGGGAAAAAACATTCAGTACTTC
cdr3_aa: CASSSGTRIGGGKNIQYF

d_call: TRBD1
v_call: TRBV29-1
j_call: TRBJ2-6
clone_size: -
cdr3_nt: TGCAGCGCCCTAGGGACAGGGAGGGAGTCTGGGGCCAACGTCCTGACTTTC
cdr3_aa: CSALGTGRESGANVLTF

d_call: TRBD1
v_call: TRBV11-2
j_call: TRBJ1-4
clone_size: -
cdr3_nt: TGTGCCAGCAGCAGAACAGGGGCCCGGAATGAAAAACTGTTTTTT
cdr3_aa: CASSRTGARNEKLFF

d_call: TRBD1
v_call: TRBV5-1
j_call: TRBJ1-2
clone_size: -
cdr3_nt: TGCGCCAGCAGCCAAGGCGAGGTACAGGGGACCGCCAACTATGGCTACACCTTC
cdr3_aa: CASSQGEVQGTANYGYTF

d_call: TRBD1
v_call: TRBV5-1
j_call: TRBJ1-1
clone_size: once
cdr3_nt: TGCGCCAGCAGAATTTCGGCAGGGCCAGGGGGCACTGAAGCTTTCTTT
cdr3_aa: CASRISAGPGGTEAFF

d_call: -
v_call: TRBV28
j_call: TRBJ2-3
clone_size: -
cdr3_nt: TGTGCCATTCCCGCCCCCAGCGGTGGCACAGATACGCAGTATTTT
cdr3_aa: CAIPAPSGGTDTQYF

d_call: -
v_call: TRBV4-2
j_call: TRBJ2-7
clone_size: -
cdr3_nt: TGTGCCAGCAGCCAGGTCGGGTTTACGGCCTCCCGGCTCGAGCAGTACTTC
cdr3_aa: CASSQVGFTASRLEQYF

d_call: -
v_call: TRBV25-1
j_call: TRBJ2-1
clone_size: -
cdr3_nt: TGTGCCAGCGTACCGGGACTCCCCTACAATGAGCAGTTCTTC
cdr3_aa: CASVPGLPYNEQFF

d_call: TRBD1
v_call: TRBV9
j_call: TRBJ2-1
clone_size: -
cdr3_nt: TGTGCCAGCAGCGTAGGACAGGGATTCTACAATGAGCAGTTCTTC
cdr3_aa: CASSVGQGFYNEQFF

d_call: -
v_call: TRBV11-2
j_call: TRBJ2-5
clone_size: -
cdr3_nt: TGTGCCAGCAGCTTACGTACCCATGGGGGGGAGACCCAGTACTTC
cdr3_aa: CASSLRTHGGETQYF

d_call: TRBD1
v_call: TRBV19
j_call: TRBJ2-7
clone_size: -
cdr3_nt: TGTGCCAGTAGTGGCAGGGGGAACTTCTACGAGCAGTACTTC
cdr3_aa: CASSGRGNFYEQYF

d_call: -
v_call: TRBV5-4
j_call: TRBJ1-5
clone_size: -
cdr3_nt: TGTGCCAGCAGCTTTCGGGTCCTTTTTAGCAATCAGCCCCAGCATTTT
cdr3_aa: CASSFRVLFSNQPQHF

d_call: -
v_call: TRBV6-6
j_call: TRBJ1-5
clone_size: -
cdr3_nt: TGTGCCAGCATCGGAGGGGAGCAGCCCCAGCATTTT
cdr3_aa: CASIGGEQPQHF

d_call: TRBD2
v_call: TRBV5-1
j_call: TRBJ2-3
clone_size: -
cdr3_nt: TGCGCCAGCAGCTTGGCAAGGGGACTAGCGGGGAATCCAGATACGCAGTATTTT
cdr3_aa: CASSLARGLAGNPDTQYF

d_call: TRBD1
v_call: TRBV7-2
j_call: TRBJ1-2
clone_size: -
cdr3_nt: TGTGCCAGCACCCTAAGGGGGCTCTATGGCTACACCTTC
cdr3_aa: CASTLRGLYGYTF

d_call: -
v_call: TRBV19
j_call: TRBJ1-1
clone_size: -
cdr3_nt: TGTGCCAGTAGTAGGGCGGGACGAAACACTGAAGCTTTCTTT
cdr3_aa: CASSRAGRNTEAFF

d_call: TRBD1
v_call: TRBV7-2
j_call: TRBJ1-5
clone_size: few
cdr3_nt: TGTGCCAGCAGCTTAGACAGGGGTACTCAGCCCCAGCATTTT
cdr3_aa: CASSLDRGTQPQHF

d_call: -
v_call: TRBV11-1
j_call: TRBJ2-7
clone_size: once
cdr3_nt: TGTGCCAGCAGCTTTGGAGTGACCTACGAGCAGTACTTC
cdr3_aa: CASSFGVTYEQYF

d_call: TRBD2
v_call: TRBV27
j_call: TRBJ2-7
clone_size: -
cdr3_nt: TGTGCCAGCAGTTTATCTGGGACTAGAACCTACGAGCAGTACTTC
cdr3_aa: CASSLSGTRTYEQYF

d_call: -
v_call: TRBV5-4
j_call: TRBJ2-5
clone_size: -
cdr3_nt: TGTGCCAGCAGCTCCATAACAGGGTTTCGCCAAGAGACCCAGTACTTC
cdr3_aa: CASSSITGFRQETQYF

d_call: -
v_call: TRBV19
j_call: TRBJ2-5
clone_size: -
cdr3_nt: TGTGCCAGTAGTATAGCGGGGATCCAAGAGACCCAGTACTTC
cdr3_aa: CASSIAGIQETQYF

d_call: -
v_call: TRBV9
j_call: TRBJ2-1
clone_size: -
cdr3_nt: TGTGCCAGCAGCGCTCGATCAGGGGATAATACCTACAATGAGCAGTTCTTC
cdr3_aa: CASSARSGDNTYNEQFF

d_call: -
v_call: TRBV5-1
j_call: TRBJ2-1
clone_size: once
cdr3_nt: TGCGCCAGCAGCTTGGGGGGGAAGGGGGTGGATGAGCAGTTCTTC
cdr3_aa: CASSLGGKGVDEQFF

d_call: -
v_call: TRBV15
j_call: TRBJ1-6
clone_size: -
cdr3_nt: TGTGCCACCAGCAGAACCGGGACTTTCGGCTCCTATAATTCACCCCTCCACTTT
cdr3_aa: CATSRTGTFGSYNSPLHF

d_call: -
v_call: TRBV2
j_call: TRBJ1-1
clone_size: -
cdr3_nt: TGTGCGGGGGCCGCGAACACTGAAGCTTTCTTT
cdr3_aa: CAGAANTEAFF

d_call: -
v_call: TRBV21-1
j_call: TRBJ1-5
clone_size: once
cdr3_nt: TGTGCCAGCAGCAGCCGGGACAGGGGGTGCATTGGCCGGCCCCAGCATTTT
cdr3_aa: CASSSRDRGCIGRPQHF

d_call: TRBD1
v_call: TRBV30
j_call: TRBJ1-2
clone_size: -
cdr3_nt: TGTGCCTGGAGTGAACAGGGGGCCTACTATGGCTACACCTTC
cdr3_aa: CAWSEQGAYYGYTF

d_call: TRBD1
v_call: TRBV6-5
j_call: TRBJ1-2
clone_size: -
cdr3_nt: TGTGCCAGCAGTTACGGGCAGGGGGATGGCTACACCTTC
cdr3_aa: CASSYGQGDGYTF

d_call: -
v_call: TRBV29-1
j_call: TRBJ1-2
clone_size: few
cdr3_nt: TGCAGCGTTGGCGACACCAACTATGGCTACACCTTC
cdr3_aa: CSVGDTNYGYTF

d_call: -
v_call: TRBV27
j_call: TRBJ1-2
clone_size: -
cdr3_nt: TGTGCCAGCAGTTGGGACAAGATAAGTGGCTACACCTTC
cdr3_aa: CASSWDKISGYTF

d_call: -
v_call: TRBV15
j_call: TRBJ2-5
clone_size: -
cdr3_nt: TGTGCCACCAGCAGAGACGTATCAGGCGCAGAGACCCAGTACTTC
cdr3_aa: CATSRDVSGAETQYF

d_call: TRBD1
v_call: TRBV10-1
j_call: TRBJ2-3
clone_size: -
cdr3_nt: TGCGCCAGGATCGGGCGGGACAGGGGGCGCGACGGCACAGATACGCAGTATTTT
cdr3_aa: CARIGRDRGRDGTDTQYF

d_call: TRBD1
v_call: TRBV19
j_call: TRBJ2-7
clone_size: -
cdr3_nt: TGTGCCAGTAGCCGACAGGGGTTTATCTACGAGCAGTACTTC
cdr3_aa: CASSRQGFIYEQYF

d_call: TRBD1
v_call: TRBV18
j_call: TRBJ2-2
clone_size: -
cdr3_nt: TGTGCCAGCTCACCTGGACAGGGGACGCTGTTTTTT
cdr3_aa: CASSPGQGTLFF